This T cell receptor beta chain was identified in a study of blood T cell repertoires in COVID-19 (TCRdb year 2020). With respect to the entire study: The collaborator samples originated in the United States, Italy and Spain and spanned the acute and convalescent phases of COVID-19. A de-identified subject ID, COVID-19 status, age in years and sex were almost always included in the sample metadata. The samples were drawn from two sources: the first 160 participants of the ongoing ImmuneRACE study, and fewer than 1,500 subjects contributed by 6 global collaborators. A freely available public database, intended as a resource for researchers studying the immune response to SARS-CoV-2, is where the repertoires were released. The material from the prospective study consisted of cDNA or gDNA derived from T cells, B-cell-depleted T cells, or PBMCs. The dataset comprised deeply sampled blood TCRbeta repertoires from subjects exposed to, actively infected with, or recovered from COVID-19. HLA class I and class II types, where available, came from metadata supplied by the sample provider rather than from assay-based typing. What the work shows at the level of the full study, not this receptor alone: The quantity of clinical and demographic metadata differed by source and by participant and was supplied without curation.

Note on this clone: The antigen this receptor binds is unknown. Base qualities are not provided; no much larger clone lies one nucleotide away.

The CDR3 numbers 18 residues from cysteine through phenylalanine. Here the CDR3 DNA is all that survives: 54 bases in frame from base 1. Unmatched junction bases come to 14, with V trimmed by 4 bases and J by 0 bases. Reading the germline V gene gives CDR1 SGHDT and CDR2 YYEEEE. TCRbeta CDR3 regions were amplified from genomic DNA by means of the immunoSEQ Assay, a bias-controlled multiplex PCR. Concerning the study's data processing: Within the assay, amplification of reference gene primers was used to estimate how many nucleated cells each sample contained. To quantify the absolute abundance of each unique TCRbeta CDR3 rearrangement, sequence reads were collapsed and filtered. For each sample, productive Simpson clonality was calculated as the square root of Simpson's diversity index over productive rearrangements. TCRdb carries this immuneACCESS record with in-frame sequences only. Its versions omit some clonotypes, under half of them owing to an unresolved V gene in the studies checked, with the rest unexplained. V and J calls and clone size follow that table, whereas D and trimming were derived from the DNA. In this sample the table shows approximately 100,000 clones, 71% of which occur a single time. The top ten constitute 0.9% of the sample.

Whole blood was collected in K2EDTA tubes by collaborating institutions according to the institutions' own protocols. For TCRbeta analysis, collaborator samples were shipped as frozen whole blood, as isolated PBMCs, or as DNA extracted from either sample type. The material sequenced was peripheral blood. This receptor was identified in a human donor with acute or convalescent COVID-19. The donor label of this sample is uncertain. The V and J genes are TRBV5-6 and TRBJ1-1; a stretch of 8 junction bases matches TRBD1. In nucleotides, the sequence is TGTGCCAGCAGCACCCAGGGGGCAGGGCAGATAGTGAACACTGAAGCTTTCTTT. Its product reads: CASSTQGAGQIVNTEAFF.